This is a list of T cell receptor beta chains from one sample in a study of cytomegalovirus exposure and HLA in healthy donors. Profiling relied on immunoSEQ multiplex PCR, and the TCRdb table lists in-frame clones only, not all of them. The data contain under 200,000 clones, 75% to 85% of them singletons. The specimen was PBMCs. The receptors were gathered from a male donor in good health and CMV-seropositive. The CDR3 runs from the conserved cysteine through the conserved F or W. The D gene is left open where the match is weak.

cdr3_length j_call d_call v_call cdr3_nt cdr3_aa
15 TRBJ1-2 NA TRBV6-5 TGTGCCAGCAGTTACTCGTCTGGGGCTGGGTATGGCTACACCTTC CASSYSSGAGYGYTF
12 TRBJ2-5 NA TRBV6-5 TGTGCCAGCGCCCGGACCAGGGGAGCCCAGTACTTC CASARTRGAQYF
12 TRBJ2-3 NA TRBV27 TGTGCCAGCAGCCAAAACCAGGCTACGCAGTATTTT CASSQNQATQYF
22 TRBJ2-3 TRBD2 TRBV23-1 TGCGCCAGCAGTCAATCCCCACTCCGAGGGACTAGCGGTCCTACTAGCACAGATACGCAGTATTTT CASSQSPLRGTSGPTSTDTQYF
14 TRBJ2-1 TRBD1 TRBV25-1 TGTGCCAGCGAAACAGGGGACGCCTACAATGAGCAGTTCTTC CASETGDAYNEQFF
15 TRBJ1-5 TRBD1 TRBV6-6 TGTGCCAGCAGTTACGTACGGACAGGAGGACAGCCCCAGCATTTT CASSYVRTGGQPQHF
16 TRBJ2-7 TRBD1 TRBV28 TGTGCCAGCAGACCCTGGGACAGATCCTTTCGAAACGAGCAGTACTTC CASRPWDRSFRNEQYF
13 TRBJ1-6 TRBD1 TRBV6-5 TGTGCCAGCGGGACAGATTATAATTCACCCCTCCACTTT CASGTDYNSPLHF
13 TRBJ1-2 TRBD1 TRBV7-8 TGTGCCAGCACCCAGGACAGGGGATATGGCTACACCTTC CASTQDRGYGYTF
14 TRBJ1-2 NA TRBV2 TGTGCCAGCGCCCCATCGGGGGGAGTACGGGGCTACACCTTC CASAPSGGVRGYTF
13 TRBJ2-7 TRBD2 TRBV19 TGTGCCAGTAGTCTAGCGGGGGGCGGCGAGCAGTACTTC CASSLAGGGEQYF
16 TRBJ2-7 NA TRBV10-2 TGCGCCAGCAGTGAGGCTAGGAACCTTAAATCCTACGAGCAGTACTTC CASSEARNLKSYEQYF
14 TRBJ2-5 NA TRBV2 TGTGCCAGCAGTGCGTTCAGATCGCAAGAGACCCAGTACTTC CASSAFRSQETQYF
13 TRBJ2-1 TRBD2 TRBV9 TGTGCCAGCGGTAGCGGGGTGGGCAATGAGCAGTTCTTC CASGSGVGNEQFF
14 TRBJ1-3 NA TRBV7-9 TGTGCCAGCAGCTCTCCAGAGGAAGGAAACACCATATATTTT CASSSPEEGNTIYF
15 TRBJ2-1 TRBD1 TRBV6-1 TGTGCCAGCAGCCCCGGGACAGAGATTTACAATGAGCAGTTCTTC CASSPGTEIYNEQFF
16 TRBJ2-1 NA TRBV27 TGTGCCAGCAGTTTAGGACTCGAGGGCTCCTACAATGAGCAGTTCTTC CASSLGLEGSYNEQFF
15 TRBJ2-5 TRBD2 TRBV9 TGTGCCAGCAGCGCCAGCGGGGGGGCGGAAGAGACCCAGTACTTC CASSASGGAEETQYF